The 24 T cell receptor beta chains given below trace back to one sample, sequenced in a study of identical twins. In TCRdb, the 5' RACE reads were re-called with MiXCR into one record per CDR3 protein. The table records a few hundred thousand distinct CDR3 sequences, roughly 9% of them present only once. Sequencing was performed on naive T cells sorted from blood. The receptors derive from a woman aged 45-59 years in good health.

About this clonotype: The junction differs from germline at one of its ends, possibly a read error. The chain carries TRBV7-6 and TRBJ2-1, with TRBD2 matching over 10 bases. CDR1 SGHVS and CDR2 FNYEAQ come from the germline V gene. There are 14 residues in the CDR3. CDR3 nucleotides: TGTGCCAGCACCTTACTAGCGGGACCAAATGAGCAGTTCTTC. Translated, it gives CASTLLAGPNEQFF. Filled out from reference TRBV7-6 and TRBJ2-1, the complete variable domain reads GAGVSQSPRYKVTKRGQDVALRCDPISGHVSLYWYRQALGQGPEFLTYFNYEAQQDKSGLPNDRFSAERPEGSISTLTIQRTEQRDSAMYRCASTLLAGPNEQFFGPGTRLTVL.

This clonotype was detected many times. The chain has TRBV18 and TRBJ2-3; TRBD2 aligns across 8 bases. The CDR3 contains 17 residues. Germline loops: CDR1 KGHSH, CDR2 LQKENI. J gave up 5 bases and V 2 bases, and 12 bases lay outside the gene matches. The CDR3 loop reads CASSPKDTGGPLDTQYF. DNA of the CDR3: TGTGCCAGCTCACCAAAGGATACGGGAGGGCCGTTAGATACGCAGTATTTT. The variable domain in full, completed from reference TRBV18 and TRBJ2-3, reads NAGVMQNPRHLVRRRGQEARLRCSPMKGHSHVYWYRQLPEEGLKFMVYLQKENIIDESGMPKERFSAEFPKEGPSILRIQQVVRGDSAAYFCASSPKDTGGPLDTQYFGPGTRLTVL.

This clonotype was found a few times. This sequence joins TRBV20-1 and TRBJ2-2; 12 nucleotides line up with TRBD2. The J segment lost 7 bases and the V segment lost 4 bases, leaving 4 bases of the junction unmatched. The germline V gene encodes CDR1 DFQATT and CDR2 SNEGSKA (reference sequence). This CDR3 has 14 amino acids. CDR3 residues: CSATPGLAGGELFF. CDR3 nucleotide sequence: TGCAGTGCTACGCCGGGACTAGCGGGCGGGGAGCTGTTTTTT.

This clonotype was counted a few times. This chain connects TRBV5-6 to TRBJ2-3; D may be TRBD1 (6 bases). CDR3 length equals 15 residues. Trimming removed 1 base from V and 2 bases from J, with 11 bases in between. In germline, CDR1 is SGHDT, CDR2 YYEEEE. The CDR3 region has the DNA TGTGCCAGCAGCTTGCAGGGGAGACTCACAGATACGCAGTATTTT. Translated, it gives CASSLQGRLTDTQYF. The variable domain in full, completed from reference TRBV5-6 and TRBJ2-3, reads DAGVTQSPTHLIKTRGQQVTLRCSPKSGHDTVSWYQQALGQGPQFIFQYYEEEERQRGNFPDRFSGHQFPNYSSELNVNALLLGDSALYLCASSLQGRLTDTQYFGPGTRLTVL.

The chain has TRBV29-1 and TRBJ2-1; D is ambiguous. The germline gives CDR1 SQVTM, CDR2 ANQGSEA. V was cut by 0 bases and J by 0 bases, with 12 bases left in between. This CDR3 contains 16 residues. In DNA form, the CDR3 reads TGCAGCGTTGAAGAAGGCGTCCTTAGCTCCTACAATGAGCAGTTCTTC. This encodes CSVEEGVLSSYNEQFF.

This clonotype was counted ten times or more. The J gene is TRBJ2-5, the V gene TRBV6-5, with 8 bases fitting TRBD1. The CDR3 extends over 14 amino acids. Trimming removed 6 bases from V and 4 bases from J; junction bases left unmatched: 7. Germline V CDR1 and CDR2: MNHEY, SVGAGI. The DNA of the CDR3 is TGTGCCAGCAGCCAAACACAGGGGGGAGAGACCCAGTACTTC. Residues: CASSQTQGGETQYF.

This clonotype has a count of ten or more. The chain combines TRBV20-1 with TRBJ2-3; possibly TRBD1 for D (5 bases). Germline assignment: CDR1 DFQATT and CDR2 SNEGSKA (reference sequence). This CDR3 has 13 residues. Trimming shortened V by 5 bases and J by 3 bases, and 12 bases separated the two germline ends. The CDR3 reads CSAPWGVTDTQYF. CDR3 in DNA: TGCAGTGCTCCCTGGGGCGTGACAGATACGCAGTATTTT.

This clonotype was counted a few times. The chain links TRBV25-1 to TRBJ2-2; a weak D match, TRBD1 (5 bases). The germline gives CDR1 MGHDK, CDR2 SYGVNS. The CDR3 is 15 amino acids. V lost 5 bases, J lost 5 bases, and 15 bases lay in between. CDR3: CASSRTSQGTGELFF. In DNA, the CDR3 is TGTGCCAGCAGTCGGACAAGCCAGGGAACCGGGGAGCTGTTTTTT.

This clonotype was counted many times. The chain is built from TRBV12-3 or TRBV12-4 and TRBJ2-1, with 13 bases aligning to TRBD2. The CDR3 contains 19 residues. V shed 4 bases and J 9 bases; nucleotides not matched to a gene: 18. In DNA form, the CDR3 reads TGTGCCAGCAGTTCCCCGGGGACGTCGACAGGGACTAGCGGGATTGAGCAGTTCTTC. Protein product: CASSSPGTSTGTSGIEQFF.

The CDR3 is CAWSVAGTYEQYF. The CDR3 DNA reads as TGTGCCTGGAGTGTGGCAGGGACCTACGAGCAGTACTTC. V is TRBV30 and J is TRBJ2-7; weak D call: TRBD1 (5 bases). The CDR3 spans 13 residues. V lost 0 bases and J 2 bases, leaving 8 bases between the germline ends. CDR1 and CDR2 (germline): GTSNPN, SVGIG (reference sequence).

This clonotype occurred a few times. The J gene is TRBJ2-2, the V gene TRBV27, with TRBD1 matching over 9 bases. Germline V lookup: CDR1 MNHEY, CDR2 SMNVEV (reference sequence). V shed 5 bases, J shed 5 bases, and the junction held 9 bases outside the gene matches. CDR3 length: 16 residues. The CDR3 region is CASSPLGQGRTGELFF. CDR3 DNA: TGTGCCAGCAGTCCACTTGGACAGGGGCGGACCGGGGAGCTGTTTTTT.

The chain links TRBV20-1 to TRBJ2-5, with D unresolved. Germline values: CDR1 DFQATT, CDR2 SNEGSKA (reference sequence). CDR3 size: 11 residues. Trimming removed 0 bases from V and 4 bases from J, with 3 bases in between. Written as DNA, the CDR3 is TGCAGTGCTAGAGAGATAGAGACCCAGTACTTC. Its translation is CSAREIETQYF.

This clonotype was counted at least ten times. V usage is TRBV29-1 and J usage is TRBJ2-1; perhaps D is TRBD1 or TRBD2 (5 bases each). V was pared by 8 bases and J by 6 bases, with 17 bases between. The germline gives CDR1 SQVTM, CDR2 ANQGSEA. The CDR3 is 13 residues long. CDR3 DNA: TGCAGCCTCGGGACCAATTCCCCCAATGAGCAGTTCTTC. Translating it yields CSLGTNSPNEQFF.

There are a few counts of this clonotype. The CDR3 DNA follows: TGCAGTGCTAGGGGACTTGGCGGGACTAGCACAGATACGCAGTATTTT. Protein sequence: CSARGLGGTSTDTQYF. The chain carries TRBV20-1 and TRBJ2-3; tentatively, D is TRBD2 (6 bases). Germline CDR1 is DFQATT and CDR2 is SNEGSKA (reference sequence). The length of the CDR3 is 16 residues. Between the trimmed V and J ends, which lost 3 bases and 0 bases, there was a span of 16 bases.

The gene calls are TRBV5-4 and TRBJ2-3; maybe TRBD2 (6 bases). Germline CDR1 SGHNT, CDR2 YYREEE (reference sequence). Between the trimmed V and J ends, which lost 4 bases and 6 bases, there was a span of 18 bases. CDR3 size: 15 residues. The CDR3 here is CASSAGGTFMDTQYF. CDR3 sequence (DNA): TGTGCCAGCAGCGCAGGTGGGACTTTCATGGATACGCAGTATTTT.

V usage is TRBV7-9 and J usage is TRBJ2-1; 10 bases map to TRBD2. The CDR3 has 15 residues. Germline V gene sequence: CDR1 SEHNR, CDR2 FQNEAQ (reference sequence). V was clipped by 3 bases and J by 7 bases; unmatched bases: 6. The CDR3 here is CASSFLAGDGNEQFF. CDR3 nucleotide sequence: TGTGCCAGCAGCTTCCTAGCGGGAGATGGAAATGAGCAGTTCTTC. Combining the CDR3 with reference TRBV7-9 and TRBJ2-1 gives the whole variable domain DTGVSQNPRHKITKRGQNVTFRCDPISEHNRLYWYRQTLGQGPEFLTYFQNEAQLEKSRLLSDRFSAERPKGSFSTLEIQRTEQGDSAMYLCASSFLAGDGNEQFFGPGTRLTVL.

V gene TRBV4-1 combines with J gene TRBJ2-7, with D hard to call. CDR1 MGHRA and CDR2 YSYEKL come from the germline V gene. The ends were cut back, 1 base at V and 9 bases at J, with 16 bases in the middle. The CDR3 totals 14 residues. The CDR3 loop is CASSQVVAVTGQYV. The CDR3 DNA sequence: TGCGCCAGCAGCCAAGTTGTCGCGGTCACGGGGCAGTACGTC.

The chain couples TRBV24-1 to TRBJ2-7; 8 bases fit TRBD1. The trim removed 4 bases at V and 5 bases at J, leaving 9 bases unmatched. The CDR3 runs 15 residues. The germline V gene encodes CDR1 KGHDR and CDR2 SFDVKD. The CDR3 is CATSELDRVNDEQYF. The CDR3 DNA sequence: TGTGCCACCAGTGAATTGGACAGGGTGAATGACGAGCAGTACTTC.

There are many counts of this clonotype. The J gene is TRBJ2-1, the V gene TRBV7-9; 8 bases fit TRBD2. Germline-derived CDR1 and CDR2 are SEHNR and FQNEAQ (reference sequence). With 4 bases clipped from V and 5 bases from J, the junction kept 13 bases outside the gene matches. The CDR3 totals 17 residues. CDR3 region: CASSYPGLVTKNNEQFF. CDR3 in DNA: TGTGCCAGCAGCTACCCGGGACTAGTGACAAAAAACAATGAGCAGTTCTTC.

This clonotype was counted at least ten times. The chain couples TRBV5-1 to TRBJ1-1, with D hard to call. Germline values: CDR1 SGHRS, CDR2 YFSETQ. The CDR3 has 12 amino acids. V lost 4 bases and J lost 1, with 5 bases in between. CDR3: CASSLANTEAFF. The CDR3 DNA follows: TGCGCCAGCAGCCTGGCGAACACTGAAGCTTTCTTT.

The sample holds many counts of this clonotype. The genes are TRBV5-1 and TRBJ2-7; 7 positions agree with TRBD2. The V gene's germline CDR1 is SGHRS and CDR2 YFSETQ. CDR3 length equals 15 residues. The V segment lost 2 bases and the J segment 3 bases; nucleotides outside the gene matches: 8. The CDR3 is CASSFLGLAVYEQYV. CDR3 DNA sequence: TGCGCCAGCAGCTTCCTGGGGCTAGCGGTCTACGAGCAGTACGTC.

This clonotype was detected many times. The rearrangement joins TRBV6-1 to TRBJ1-1; the D gene is possibly TRBD1 (6 bases). CDR3 length equals 17 residues. CDR1 is MNHNS and CDR2 is SASEGT in the germline V gene. The V gene lost 6 bases and the J gene lost 4 bases, with 24 bases spanning the gap. The CDR3 sequence: CASRVNAGTKGATEAFF. In nucleotides, the CDR3 is TGTGCCAGCAGGGTCAATGCCGGGACAAAAGGCGCCACTGAAGCTTTCTTT.

This clonotype was counted many times. The genes are TRBV20-1 and TRBJ2-7; possibly TRBD2 for D (6 bases). Looked up from germline, CDR1 is DFQATT and CDR2 is SNEGSKA (reference sequence). The CDR3 runs to 13 residues. The V and J ends lost 6 bases and 2 bases respectively, with 14 bases between them. In DNA, the CDR3 is TGCAGTGCCCCGGACTATAAAACCTACGAGCAGTACTTC. Protein product: CSAPDYKTYEQYF.

This clonotype was detected ten times or more. V and J are TRBV4-1 and TRBJ2-1; D remains ambiguous. Per germline, CDR1 MGHRA and CDR2 YSYEKL. The CDR3 length is 12 residues. V lost 1 base to trimming and J lost 8 bases, with 6 bases between them. In DNA, the CDR3 is TGCGCCAGCAGCCAAGCAGACTATGAGCAGTTCTTC. It codes for CASSQADYEQFF.